This record looks at one TCR beta chain sequence and its context. Its antigen is undetermined. This entry belongs to a study of cytomegalovirus exposure and HLA in healthy donors. The V and J ends lost 2 bases and 1 base respectively, with 12 bases between them. The germline V gene encodes CDR1 SGHDT and CDR2 YYEEEE. The CDR3 runs to 15 residues. Study-level points and caveats: The dataset shows that most TCR sequences were rare, while some public TCRs occurred in many donors.

The PCR used 60 Vbeta and 13 Jbeta primers. Measured with immunoSEQ multiplex PCR; TCRdb has only the in-frame clones, and not every one. The sample yields 150,000 or so clones, of which the top ten take up over 1%. The receptor's source is a woman between 55 and 75 years old in good health and CMV-seronegative. This sequence joins TRBV5-6 and TRBJ2-5; tentative D call: TRBD1 (6 bases). The material sequenced was PBMCs. CDR3 nucleotide sequence: TGTGCCAGCAGCTTTACAGGGTCGGGCCAAGAGACCCAGTACTTC. It yields the protein CASSFTGSGQETQYF. Drawing the rest from reference TRBV5-6 and TRBJ2-5, the complete variable domain is DAGVTQSPTHLIKTRGQQVTLRCSPKSGHDTVSWYQQALGQGPQFIFQYYEEEERQRGNFPDRFSGHQFPNYSSELNVNALLLGDSALYLCASSFTGSGQETQYFGPGTRLLVL.